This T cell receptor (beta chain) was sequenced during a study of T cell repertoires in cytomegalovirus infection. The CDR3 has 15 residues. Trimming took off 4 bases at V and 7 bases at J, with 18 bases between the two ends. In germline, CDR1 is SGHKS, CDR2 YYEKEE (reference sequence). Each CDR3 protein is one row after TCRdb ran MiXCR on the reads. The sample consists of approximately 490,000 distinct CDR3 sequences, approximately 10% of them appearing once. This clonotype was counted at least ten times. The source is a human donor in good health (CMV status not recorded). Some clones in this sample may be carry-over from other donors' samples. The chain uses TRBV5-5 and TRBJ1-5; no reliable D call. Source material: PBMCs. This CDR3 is CASSTVAGGGQPQHF. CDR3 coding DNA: TGTGCCAGCAGCACGGTAGCAGGCGGCGGACAGCCCCAGCATTTT.